This passage covers 7 T cell receptor beta chains from one sample sequenced in a study of identical twins. TCRdb passed the 5' RACE reads through MiXCR, listing each CDR3 protein once. This sample has 450,000 or so distinct CDR3 sequences, with around a sixth found just once. What was sequenced was naive T cells sorted from blood. The source of these receptors is a man aged 50-59 years in good health.

This clonotype showed up just a few times. The chain couples TRBV4-3 to TRBJ2-7; 10 nucleotides match TRBD2. The CDR3 loop spans 16 amino acids. Germline V gene sequence: CDR1 LGHNA, CDR2 YSLEER. V lost 5 bases and J lost 0; bases outside the gene matches: 7. The CDR3 spells CASSEGIAGGSYEQYF. The CDR3 DNA reads as TGCGCCAGCAGCGAGGGGATAGCGGGAGGCTCCTACGAGCAGTACTTC.

This clonotype has at least ten counts. The chain has TRBV4-2 and TRBJ2-7; 9 nucleotides match TRBD1. The V segment lost 0 bases and the J segment 4 bases; nucleotides outside the gene matches: 4. Germline loops: CDR1 LGHNA, CDR2 YNFKEQ. The CDR3 runs to 15 residues. CDR3 in amino acids: CASSQDGQGSYEQYF. DNA for the CDR3: TGTGCCAGCAGCCAAGATGGACAGGGGAGTTACGAGCAGTACTTC.

This chain connects TRBV7-9 to TRBJ1-4; no definite D call. CDR3 size: 13 residues. From germline, CDR1 is SEHNR and CDR2 FQNEAQ (reference sequence). Deletions cut 1 base from V and 7 bases from J, with 7 bases between. The CDR3 coding sequence is TGTGCCAGCAGCTTAGTGGGTGCTGAAAAACTGTTTTTT. Translation gives CASSLVGAEKLFF. Filled out from reference TRBV7-9 and TRBJ1-4, the complete variable domain reads DTGVSQNPRHKITKRGQNVTFRCDPISEHNRLYWYRQTLGQGPEFLTYFQNEAQLEKSRLLSDRFSAERPKGSFSTLEIQRTEQGDSAMYLCASSLVGAEKLFFGSGTQLSVL.

This clonotype has only a few counts. The rearrangement joins TRBV20-1 to TRBJ1-4, with D possibly being TRBD1 (5 bases). Trimming took off 4 bases at V and 8 bases at J, with 17 bases between the two ends. This CDR3 contains 14 residues. Germline loops: CDR1 DFQATT, CDR2 SNEGSKA (reference sequence). CDR3 nucleotides: TGCAGTGCTACCTTGCCGGCGGAGGGGGAAAAACTGTTTTTT. Translation gives CSATLPAEGEKLFF.

This clonotype was seen ten or more times. This sequence joins TRBV4-2 and TRBJ1-3, with D unresolved. The CDR3 is 16 amino acids. V shed 0 bases and J shed 2 bases, with 11 bases lying between them. Germline lookup yields CDR1 LGHNA and CDR2 YNFKEQ. CDR3 nucleotide sequence: TGTGCCAGCAGCCAAGAATTGACGGGAGCTGGAAACACCATATATTTT. Residues: CASSQELTGAGNTIYF.

This clonotype has at least ten counts. Written as DNA, the CDR3 is TGCGCCAGCAGCTTCTCAAGAGGTCAAAATGAAAAACTGTTTTTT. Residues: CASSFSRGQNEKLFF. The chain has TRBV5-1 and TRBJ1-4; no reliable D call. This CDR3 is 15 amino acids long. The V and J ends lost 2 bases and 5 bases respectively, with 13 bases between them. In germline, CDR1 is SGHRS, CDR2 YFSETQ.

This clonotype was detected a few times. The DNA of the CDR3 is TGTGCCAGCAGTCTCCAAGGGGTTTGGAATGAGCAGTTCTTC. This sequence encodes CASSLQGVWNEQFF. The V call is TRBV27, the J call TRBJ2-1, with D tentatively TRBD1 (5 bases). Germline V gene lookup returns CDR1 MNHEY and CDR2 SMNVEV (reference sequence). V was trimmed by 5 bases and J by 7 bases, leaving 15 bases between them. This CDR3 is built from 14 residues.